Listed here are 18 T cell receptor beta chains from one sample, sequenced in a study of blood T cell repertoires in COVID-19. Assay used: immunoSEQ multiplex PCR; TCRdb lists only in-frame clones, some missing. The sample has under 200,000 clones, 60% to 85% seen once; the top ten hold 2.5% to 3.5%. What was sequenced was peripheral blood. The receptors here all came from a man between 65 and 79 years old with acute or convalescent COVID-19.

The J gene is TRBJ1-4, the V gene TRBV2; D ambiguous. Germline CDR1 SNHLY, CDR2 FYNNEI. This CDR3 is 12 amino acids long. V gave up 7 bases and J gave up 8 bases, with 11 bases separating them. The CDR3 here is CASTGDEEKLFF. CDR3 DNA: TGTGCCAGCACGGGAGATGAGGAAAAACTGTTTTTT.

The V call is TRBV19, the J call TRBJ2-4; D is unclear. The V end was cut by 3 bases, the J end by 6 bases, with 6 bases between. This CDR3 spans 12 amino acids. Germline V CDR1 and CDR2: LNHDA, SQIVND (reference sequence). The CDR3 protein is CASSMRTNIQYF. The CDR3 nucleotides read TGTGCCAGTAGTATGCGAACAAACATTCAGTACTTC.

The J gene is TRBJ1-2, the V gene TRBV27; a possible D gene is TRBD1 (6 bases). Per the germline V gene, CDR1 is MNHEY and CDR2 is SMNVEV (reference sequence). The length of the CDR3 is 14 residues. V lost 2 bases and J 4 bases, leaving 11 bases between the germline ends. CDR3 DNA sequence: TGTGCCAGCAGTTTAGTTGGACAGAGCTATGGCTACACCTTC. It specifies CASSLVGQSYGYTF.

The rearrangement uses TRBV10-1 and TRBJ1-5; 7 bases map to TRBD1. Per germline, CDR1 WNHNN and CDR2 SYGVQD (reference sequence). The CDR3 extends over 15 amino acids. The ends lost 6 bases at V and 6 bases at J; junction bases unmatched: 11. CDR3 sequence reads: CASSTGTDSSQPQHF. In nucleotides, the CDR3 is TGCGCCAGCAGCACCGGGACAGATTCTTCTCAGCCCCAGCATTTT.

This chain's CDR3 is CAWRPQGLTYEQYF. The DNA of the CDR3 is TGTGCCTGGAGACCACAGGGACTAACCTACGAGCAGTACTTC. The chain carries TRBV30 and TRBJ2-7; TRBD2 is a possible D gene (7 bases). The CDR3 spans 14 residues. Germline CDR1 is GTSNPN and CDR2 is SVGIG (reference sequence). Trimming took off 3 bases at V and 2 bases at J, with 14 bases between the two ends.

This clone has only a few counts. The chain joins TRBV5-1 to TRBJ2-2; D not resolved. CDR1 SGHRS and CDR2 YFSETQ come from the germline V gene. CDR3 length: 13 residues. Trimming pared 3 bases from V and 1 base from J, leaving 4 bases between. CDR3 sequence: CASSSLNTGELFF. The CDR3 DNA sequence: TGCGCCAGCAGCTCACTGAACACCGGGGAGCTGTTTTTT.

This chain connects TRBV5-8 to TRBJ2-4; perhaps TRBD1 as D (5 bases). Germline CDR1 reads SGHTS; CDR2 reads YDEGEE. CDR3 length equals 15 residues. The V end was cut by 6 bases, the J end by 7 bases, with 20 bases between. The CDR3 DNA reads as TGTGCCAGCACCGAAGCCCTCAGGGATCGGAACATTCAGTACTTC. Residues: CASTEALRDRNIQYF.

This clone was counted at least ten times. V is TRBV5-1 and J is TRBJ2-5; 9 positions agree with TRBD2. CDR3 length equals 14 residues. Per germline, CDR1 SGHRS and CDR2 YFSETQ. Trimming at V came to 3 bases and at J to 7 bases, leaving 7 bases not matched to a gene. CDR3 nucleotide sequence: TGCGCCAGCAGCTGGGATAGCGGGGGAAGGACCCAGTACTTC. This codes for CASSWDSGGRTQYF.

By sample share, this clone is medium-sized. This rearrangement joins TRBV11-2 to TRBJ1-1; D not resolved. The V and J ends lost 7 bases and 3 bases respectively, with 12 bases between them. Looked up from germline, CDR1 is SGHAT and CDR2 is FQNNGV. This CDR3 has 13 amino acids. CDR3 protein: CASTLGSDTEAFF. As DNA, the CDR3 is TGTGCCAGCACCCTGGGGAGTGACACTGAAGCTTTCTTT.

The chain employs TRBV7-5 and TRBJ1-5; the table's D call, TRBD1, has no DNA check behind it. TRBV7-5 is termed a pseudogene. The CDR3 has 20 residues. CDR3 protein: CVRSLFKGQDSSPGDQPQHF. The CDR3 coding sequence is TGTGTCAGAAGCTTGTTTAAAGGACAGGACTCAAGCCCCGGGGATCAGCCCCAGCATTTT.

The chain joins TRBV7-2 to TRBJ1-2, with D possibly matching TRBD1 (6 bases). In germline, CDR1 is SGHTA, CDR2 FQGNSA. Deletions cut 0 bases from V and 4 bases from J, with 12 bases between. The CDR3 extends over 15 amino acids. CDR3 in amino acids: CASSLAQGLSYGYTF. CDR3 in DNA: TGTGCCAGCAGCTTAGCGCAGGGGCTTTCCTATGGCTACACCTTC.

The chain links TRBV14 to TRBJ2-5; weak D call: TRBD2 (6 bases). Germline loops: CDR1 SGHDN, CDR2 FVKESK. V gave up 2 bases and J gave up 5 bases, with 15 bases separating them. There are 15 residues in the CDR3. The CDR3 protein is CASSQNFGGTETQYF. The CDR3 DNA sequence: TGTGCCAGCAGCCAAAATTTTGGCGGGACTGAGACCCAGTACTTC.

The rearrangement links TRBV19 to TRBJ1-1; TRBD1 agrees at 9 bases. The CDR3 has 14 residues. Looked up from germline, CDR1 is LNHDA and CDR2 is SQIVND (reference sequence). The J segment lost 5 bases and the V segment lost 4 bases, leaving 5 bases of the junction unmatched. The CDR3 DNA sequence: TGTGCCAGTAGTACTACAGGGGGCCGGACTGAAGCTTTCTTT. Translating it yields CASSTTGGRTEAFF.

CDR3 in DNA: TGCAGCGTTGAGTTGGGGACTGTAGCCTACGAGCAGTACTTC. This encodes CSVELGTVAYEQYF. The V and J genes are TRBV29-1 and TRBJ2-7; weak D call: TRBD2 (6 bases). The CDR3 totals 14 residues. Germline lookup yields CDR1 SQVTM and CDR2 ANQGSEA. V was clipped by 3 bases and J by 2 bases, with 14 bases between them.

The chain is built from TRBV28 and TRBJ1-5; 8 nucleotides agree with TRBD1. The germline CDR1 and CDR2 sequences are MDHEN and SYDVKM. The CDR3 has 15 residues. V lost 6 bases to trimming and J lost 4 bases; unmatched junction nucleotides: 8. The CDR3 loop reads CASSEDRVGNQPQHF. The CDR3 DNA follows: TGTGCCAGCAGCGAGGACAGGGTGGGGAATCAGCCCCAGCATTTT.

This chain joins TRBV7-9 and TRBJ2-1, with TRBD2 identical over 7 bases. CDR1 and CDR2 (germline): SEHNR, FQNEAQ (reference sequence). The CDR3 totals 15 residues. The ends lost 5 bases at V and 3 bases at J; junction bases unmatched: 7. The CDR3 DNA reads TGTGCCAGCAGCGACCGACTAGCAGGCTACAATGAGCAGTTCTTC. Translation: CASSDRLAGYNEQFF.

In its sample, this clone was seen once. This chain links TRBV7-6 with TRBJ2-5; 9 nucleotides line up with TRBD2. J lost 0 bases, V lost 1 base, and 3 bases had no gene match. CDR1 and CDR2 (germline): SGHVS, FNYEAQ. CDR3 length: 16 residues. In DNA, the CDR3 is TGTGCCAGCAGCTTAGGCTCTAGCGGGAACCAAGAGACCCAGTACTTC. The encoded protein is CASSLGSSGNQETQYF.

The chain links TRBV5-1 to TRBJ2-3; a weak D match, TRBD1 (5 bases). V dropped 4 bases and J dropped 1 base, with 16 bases sitting between them. The CDR3 length is 16 residues. CDR1 is SGHRS, CDR2 YFSETQ, per germline. The CDR3 DNA follows: TGCGCCAGCAGCCAGCAACCCACACAGGGCACAGATACGCAGTATTTT. This sequence encodes CASSQQPTQGTDTQYF.